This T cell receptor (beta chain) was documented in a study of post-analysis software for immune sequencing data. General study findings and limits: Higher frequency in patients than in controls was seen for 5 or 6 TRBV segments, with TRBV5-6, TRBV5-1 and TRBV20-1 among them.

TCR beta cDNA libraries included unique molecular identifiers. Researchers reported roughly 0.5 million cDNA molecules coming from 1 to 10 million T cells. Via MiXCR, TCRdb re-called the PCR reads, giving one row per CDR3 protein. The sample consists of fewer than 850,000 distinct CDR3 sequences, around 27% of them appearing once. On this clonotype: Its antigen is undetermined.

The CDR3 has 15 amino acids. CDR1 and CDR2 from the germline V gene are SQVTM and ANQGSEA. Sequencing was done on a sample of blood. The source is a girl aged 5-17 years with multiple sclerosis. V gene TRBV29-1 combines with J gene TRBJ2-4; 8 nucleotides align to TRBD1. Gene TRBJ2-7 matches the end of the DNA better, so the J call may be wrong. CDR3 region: CSVEVGGRGLYEQYF. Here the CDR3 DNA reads TGCAGCGTTGAAGTGGGGGGCAGGGGGCTCTACGAGCAGTACTTC.